This is a list of T cell receptor beta chains from one sample in a study of glioma-infiltrating T cells. From the multiplex PCR reads, TCRdb called clonotypes with MiXCR, one entry per CDR3 protein. This table has around 150,000 distinct CDR3 sequences, about 39% appearing once. Source material: glioma tissue, nonneoplastic brain tissue, or PBMCs (not recorded which). The source of these receptors is a human donor with low-grade glioma or glioblastoma, undergoing nonglioma brain surgery, or in good health (not recorded which). The CDR3 runs from the conserved cysteine through the conserved F or W. Each record gives: D gene, CDR3 length, clone size, J gene, V gene, CDR3 protein, CDR3 DNA. D genes are given only for firm matches. Not every row has a clone size; where given, it reads once, few, many or a size class.

D gene: TRBD2; CDR3 length: 16; clone size: NA; J gene: TRBJ2-1; V gene: TRBV7-2; CDR3 protein: CASSQTTSGGYNEQFF; CDR3 DNA: TGCGCCAGCAGCCAAACGACTAGCGGGGGTTACAATGAGCAGTTCTTC
D gene: NA; CDR3 length: 13; clone size: NA; J gene: TRBJ1-2; V gene: TRBV5-1; CDR3 protein: CASSLAQHYGYTF; CDR3 DNA: TGCGCCAGCAGCTTGGCGCAGCACTATGGCTACACCTTC
D gene: NA; CDR3 length: 14; clone size: NA; J gene: TRBJ1-2; V gene: TRBV28; CDR3 protein: CASSSMGQDYGYTF; CDR3 DNA: TGTGCCAGCAGCAGTATGGGGCAGGACTATGGCTACACCTTC
D gene: NA; CDR3 length: 12; clone size: NA; J gene: TRBJ1-2; V gene: TRBV24-1; CDR3 protein: CATSDLGGGYTF; CDR3 DNA: TGTGCCACCAGTGATCTCGGTGGTGGCTACACCTTC
D gene: TRBD1; CDR3 length: 15; clone size: NA; J gene: TRBJ2-2; V gene: TRBV6-6; CDR3 protein: CASSYGTGGVGELFF; CDR3 DNA: TGTGCCAGCAGTTACGGGACAGGGGGCGTCGGGGAGCTGTTTTTT
D gene: NA; CDR3 length: 13; clone size: many; J gene: TRBJ2-5; V gene: TRBV6-1; CDR3 protein: CASSWSGEETQYF; CDR3 DNA: TGTGCCAGCAGTTGGTCGGGAGAAGAGACCCAGTACTTC
D gene: TRBD2; CDR3 length: 15; clone size: NA; J gene: TRBJ2-1; V gene: TRBV6-1; CDR3 protein: CASKPGLAGNNEQFF; CDR3 DNA: TGTGCCAGCAAACCGGGACTAGCGGGGAACAATGAGCAGTTCTTC
D gene: NA; CDR3 length: 15; clone size: NA; J gene: TRBJ2-7; V gene: TRBV4-1; CDR3 protein: CASSQEPSYSYEQYF; CDR3 DNA: TGCGCCAGCAGCCAAGAACCAAGCTACTCCTACGAGCAGTACTTC
D gene: NA; CDR3 length: 13; clone size: NA; J gene: TRBJ2-4; V gene: TRBV6-5; CDR3 protein: CASKGVSKNIQYF; CDR3 DNA: TGTGCCAGCAAAGGGGTTTCCAAAAACATTCAGTACTTC
D gene: NA; CDR3 length: 15; clone size: few; J gene: TRBJ1-1; V gene: TRBV7-2; CDR3 protein: CASSLLDTLNTEAFF; CDR3 DNA: TGTGCCAGCAGCTTACTGGACACCTTGAACACTGAAGCTTTCTTT
D gene: NA; CDR3 length: 12; clone size: many; J gene: TRBJ2-5; V gene: TRBV27; CDR3 protein: CASRGAQETQYF; CDR3 DNA: TGTGCCAGCAGAGGAGCCCAAGAGACCCAGTACTTC
D gene: NA; CDR3 length: 12; clone size: NA; J gene: TRBJ2-3; V gene: TRBV9; CDR3 protein: CASSVAADTQYF; CDR3 DNA: TGTGCCAGCAGCGTAGCAGCAGATACGCAGTATTTT
D gene: NA; CDR3 length: 16; clone size: few; J gene: TRBJ1-3; V gene: TRBV4-1; CDR3 protein: CASSRGDPGTGNTIYF; CDR3 DNA: TGCGCCAGCAGCCGAGGGGACCCTGGTACTGGAAACACCATATATTTT
D gene: NA; CDR3 length: 12; clone size: NA; J gene: TRBJ2-5; V gene: TRBV7-2; CDR3 protein: CASSLGVETQYF; CDR3 DNA: TGTGCCAGCAGCTTAGGGGTTGAGACCCAGTACTTC
D gene: NA; CDR3 length: 12; clone size: NA; J gene: TRBJ2-7; V gene: TRBV20-1; CDR3 protein: CSATQNIYEQYF; CDR3 DNA: TGCAGTGCTACACAGAATATCTACGAGCAGTACTTC
D gene: NA; CDR3 length: 16; clone size: few; J gene: TRBJ2-3; V gene: TRBV24-1; CDR3 protein: CATSSKNGHSTDTQYF; CDR3 DNA: TGTGCCACCAGCTCGAAGAATGGACACAGCACAGATACGCAGTATTTT
D gene: NA; CDR3 length: 11; clone size: many; J gene: TRBJ1-6; V gene: TRBV20-1; CDR3 protein: CSARSDSPLHF; CDR3 DNA: TGCAGTGCTAGGTCGGATTCACCCCTCCACTTT
D gene: NA; CDR3 length: 16; clone size: NA; J gene: TRBJ2-6; V gene: TRBV27; CDR3 protein: CASSFSGDSGANVLTF; CDR3 DNA: TGTGCCAGCAGTTTTAGTGGAGACTCTGGGGCCAACGTCCTGACTTTC
D gene: TRBD1; CDR3 length: 12; clone size: NA; J gene: TRBJ1-2; V gene: TRBV20-1; CDR3 protein: CSAPGQLNSYTF; CDR3 DNA: TGCAGTGCCCCGGGACAGCTTAACAGTTACACCTTC
D gene: NA; CDR3 length: 15; clone size: many; J gene: TRBJ1-2; V gene: TRBV4-1; CDR3 protein: CASSQNQGNEYGYTF; CDR3 DNA: TGCGCCAGCAGCCAGAACCAGGGGAATGAGTATGGCTACACCTTC
D gene: NA; CDR3 length: 15; clone size: NA; J gene: TRBJ2-2; V gene: TRBV3-1; CDR3 protein: CASSQDSESVRELFF; CDR3 DNA: TGTGCCAGCAGCCAAGATTCAGAGTCTGTTAGGGAGCTGTTTTTT
D gene: NA; CDR3 length: 16; clone size: few; J gene: TRBJ1-3; V gene: TRBV10-3; CDR3 protein: CAISVGSSFSGNTIYF; CDR3 DNA: TGTGCCATCAGTGTCGGGTCTTCCTTCTCTGGAAACACCATATATTTT
D gene: NA; CDR3 length: 13; clone size: NA; J gene: TRBJ1-4; V gene: TRBV4-3; CDR3 protein: CASSPNPRGQPFF; CDR3 DNA: TGCGCCAGCAGTCCTAACCCCAGGGGCCAACCGTTTTTT
D gene: NA; CDR3 length: 12; clone size: NA; J gene: TRBJ1-6; V gene: TRBV6-6; CDR3 protein: CAGTRGNSPPHF; CDR3 DNA: TGTGCCGGCACCAGGGGCAATTCACCCCCCCACTTT
D gene: NA; CDR3 length: 13; clone size: many; J gene: TRBJ2-3; V gene: TRBV6-1; CDR3 protein: CASSRDRADTQYF; CDR3 DNA: TGTGCCAGCAGTCGGGACCGCGCAGATACGCAGTATTTT
D gene: TRBD1; CDR3 length: 13; clone size: NA; J gene: TRBJ2-3; V gene: TRBV20-1; CDR3 protein: CSATGQAGDTQYF; CDR3 DNA: TGCAGTGCTACCGGACAGGCGGGCGATACGCAGTATTTT
D gene: NA; CDR3 length: 17; clone size: NA; J gene: TRBJ1-5; V gene: TRBV7-9; CDR3 protein: CASSQLRQAYSNQPQHF; CDR3 DNA: TGTGCCAGCAGTCAACTTCGTCAGGCTTATAGCAATCAGCCCCAGCATTTT
D gene: NA; CDR3 length: 14; clone size: few; J gene: TRBJ2-3; V gene: TRBV25-1; CDR3 protein: CASSDGTNTDTQYF; CDR3 DNA: TGTGCCAGCAGCGACGGGACGAACACAGATACGCAGTATTTT
D gene: NA; CDR3 length: 12; clone size: few; J gene: TRBJ1-5; V gene: TRBV6-2/TRBV6-3; CDR3 protein: CASRAVDQPQHF; CDR3 DNA: TGTGCCTCCCGGGCGGTAGATCAGCCCCAGCATTTT
D gene: NA; CDR3 length: 18; clone size: few; J gene: TRBJ2-4; V gene: TRBV28; CDR3 protein: CASSLGTIVDLAKNIQYF; CDR3 DNA: TGTGCCAGCAGTTTAGGTACTATAGTAGACCTAGCCAAAAACATTCAGTACTTC
D gene: NA; CDR3 length: 13; clone size: few; J gene: TRBJ2-1; V gene: TRBV28; CDR3 protein: CASSLSSTEWQFF; CDR3 DNA: TGTGCCAGCAGTTTATCTTCGACTGAATGGCAGTTCTTC
D gene: NA; CDR3 length: 15; clone size: once; J gene: TRBJ1-3; V gene: TRBV5-1; CDR3 protein: CASSLLEGTGNTIYF; CDR3 DNA: TGCGCCAGCAGCTTGCTGGAGGGAACTGGAAACACCATATATTTT
D gene: NA; CDR3 length: 14; clone size: few; J gene: TRBJ1-1; V gene: TRBV12-3/TRBV12-4; CDR3 protein: CASSFDSWNTEAFF; CDR3 DNA: TGTGCCAGCAGTTTTGACTCCTGGAACACTGAAGCTTTCTTT
D gene: NA; CDR3 length: 14; clone size: few; J gene: TRBJ2-5; V gene: TRBV20-1; CDR3 protein: CSARHRGLPETQYF; CDR3 DNA: TGCAGTGCTAGGCACAGGGGACTCCCAGAGACCCAGTACTTC
D gene: NA; CDR3 length: 14; clone size: few; J gene: TRBJ2-5; V gene: TRBV7-2; CDR3 protein: CASSSQSGRETQYF; CDR3 DNA: TGTGCCAGCAGCTCACAGTCAGGGAGAGAGACCCAGTACTTC